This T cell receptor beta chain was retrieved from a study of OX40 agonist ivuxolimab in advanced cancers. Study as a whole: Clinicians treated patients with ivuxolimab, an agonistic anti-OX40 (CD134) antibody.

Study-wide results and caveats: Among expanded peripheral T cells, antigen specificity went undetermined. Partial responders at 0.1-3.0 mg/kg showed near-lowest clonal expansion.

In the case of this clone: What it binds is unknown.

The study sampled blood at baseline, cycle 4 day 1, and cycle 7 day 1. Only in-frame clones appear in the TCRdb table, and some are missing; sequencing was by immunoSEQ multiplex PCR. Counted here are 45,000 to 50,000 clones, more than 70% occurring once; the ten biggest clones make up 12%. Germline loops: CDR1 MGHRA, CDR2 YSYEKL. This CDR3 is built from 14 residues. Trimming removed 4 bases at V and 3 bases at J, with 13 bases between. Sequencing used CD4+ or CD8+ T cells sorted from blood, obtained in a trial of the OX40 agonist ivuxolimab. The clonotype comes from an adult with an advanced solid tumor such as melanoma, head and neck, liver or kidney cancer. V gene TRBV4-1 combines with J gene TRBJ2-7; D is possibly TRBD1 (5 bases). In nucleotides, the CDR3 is TGCGCCAGCAGCCCGATACTCACAGGCTACGAGCAGTACTTC. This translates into CASSPILTGYEQYF.